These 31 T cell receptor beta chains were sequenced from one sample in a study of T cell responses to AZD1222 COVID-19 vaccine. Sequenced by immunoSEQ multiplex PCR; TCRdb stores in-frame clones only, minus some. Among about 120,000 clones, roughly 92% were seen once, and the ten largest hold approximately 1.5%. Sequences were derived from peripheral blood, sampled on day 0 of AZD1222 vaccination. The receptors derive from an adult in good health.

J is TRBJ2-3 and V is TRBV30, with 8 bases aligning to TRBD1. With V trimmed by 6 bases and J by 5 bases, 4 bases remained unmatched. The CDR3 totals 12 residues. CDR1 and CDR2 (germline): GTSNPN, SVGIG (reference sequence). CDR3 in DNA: TGTGCCTGTCAGGGGGCGGGAGATACGCAGTATTTT. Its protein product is CACQGAGDTQYF. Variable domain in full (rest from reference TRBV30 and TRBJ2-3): SQTIHQWPATLVQPVGSPLSLECTVEGTSNPNLYWYRQAAGRGLQLLFYSVGIGQISSEVPQNLSASRPQDRQFILSSKKLLLSDSGFYLCACQGAGDTQYFGPGTRLTVL.

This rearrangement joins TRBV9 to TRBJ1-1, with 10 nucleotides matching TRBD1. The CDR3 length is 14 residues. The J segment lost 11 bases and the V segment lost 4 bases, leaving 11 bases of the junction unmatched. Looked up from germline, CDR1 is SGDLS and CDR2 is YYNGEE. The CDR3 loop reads CASSPRDRGQSAFF. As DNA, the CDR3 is TGTGCCAGCAGCCCCCGAGACAGGGGGCAGTCGGCTTTCTTT.

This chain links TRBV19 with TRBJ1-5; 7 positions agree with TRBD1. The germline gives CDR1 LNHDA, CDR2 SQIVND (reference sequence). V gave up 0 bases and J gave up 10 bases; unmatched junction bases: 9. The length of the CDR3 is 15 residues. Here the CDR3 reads CASSIDRTGSDPQHF. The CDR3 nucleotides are TGTGCCAGTAGTATAGACCGGACAGGTTCGGATCCCCAGCATTTT.

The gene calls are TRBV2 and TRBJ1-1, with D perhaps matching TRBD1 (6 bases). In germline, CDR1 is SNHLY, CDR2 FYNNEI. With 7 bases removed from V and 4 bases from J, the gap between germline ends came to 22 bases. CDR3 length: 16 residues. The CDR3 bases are TGTGCCAGCATTGGTGTGGTCAGGGGTATAGGCACTGAAGCTTTCTTT. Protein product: CASIGVVRGIGTEAFF. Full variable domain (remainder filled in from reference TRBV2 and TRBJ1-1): EPEVTQTPSHQVTQMGQEVILRCVPISNHLYFYWYRQILGQKVEFLVSFYNNEISEKSEIFDDQFSVERPDGSNFTLKIRSTKLEDSAMYFCASIGVVRGIGTEAFFGQGTRLTVV.

CDR3 in DNA: TGTGCCAGTAGTCCGGGACTGGCCTACTCTGGGGCCAACGTCCTGACTTTC. It encodes CASSPGLAYSGANVLTF. The V gene is TRBV19, the J gene TRBJ2-6, with D possibly matching TRBD2 (6 bases). Deletions cut 5 bases from V and 0 bases from J, with 14 bases between. The CDR3 is made up of 17 amino acids. From germline, CDR1 is LNHDA and CDR2 SQIVND (reference sequence).

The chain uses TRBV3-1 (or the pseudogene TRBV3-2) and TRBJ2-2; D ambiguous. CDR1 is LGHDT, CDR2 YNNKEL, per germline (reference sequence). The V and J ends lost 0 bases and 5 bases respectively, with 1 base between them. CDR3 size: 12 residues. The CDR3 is CASSQETGELFF. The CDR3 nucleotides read TGTGCCAGCAGCCAAGAGACCGGGGAGCTGTTTTTT.

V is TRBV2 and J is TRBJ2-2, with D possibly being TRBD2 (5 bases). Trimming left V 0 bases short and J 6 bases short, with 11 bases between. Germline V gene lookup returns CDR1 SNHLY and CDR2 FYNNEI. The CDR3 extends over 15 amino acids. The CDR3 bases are TGTGCCAGCAGTGAAGCGAGGGTCGTCGCCGGGGAGCTGTTTTTT. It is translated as CASSEARVVAGELFF.

This chain's CDR3 is CASSLVTALTGTQYF. In DNA form, the CDR3 reads TGTGCCAGCAGCTTAGTAACCGCGCTAACGGGTACGCAGTATTTT. This chain joins TRBV7-8 and TRBJ2-3; D is uncertain. The CDR3 spans 15 residues. The V end was cut by 1 base, the J end by 8 bases, with 16 bases between. Germline CDR1 SGHVS, CDR2 FQNEAQ.

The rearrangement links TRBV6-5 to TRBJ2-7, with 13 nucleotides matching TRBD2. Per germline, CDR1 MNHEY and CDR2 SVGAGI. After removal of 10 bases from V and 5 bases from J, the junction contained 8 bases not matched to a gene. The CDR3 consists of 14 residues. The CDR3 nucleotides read TGTGCCACACGGACTAGCGGGAGAGGCGACGAGCAGTACGTC. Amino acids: CATRTSGRGDEQYV.

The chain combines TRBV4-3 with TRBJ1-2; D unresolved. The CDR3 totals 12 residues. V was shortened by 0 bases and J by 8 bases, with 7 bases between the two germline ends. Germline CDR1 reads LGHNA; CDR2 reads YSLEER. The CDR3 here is CASSQEGRGYTF. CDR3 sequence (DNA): TGCGCCAGCAGCCAAGAAGGGAGGGGCTACACCTTC.

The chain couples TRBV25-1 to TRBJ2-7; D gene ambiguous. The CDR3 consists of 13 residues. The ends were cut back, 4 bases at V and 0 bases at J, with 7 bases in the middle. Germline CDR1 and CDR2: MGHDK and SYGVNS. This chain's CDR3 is CASSGRNSYEQYV. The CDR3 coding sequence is TGTGCCAGCAGTGGCCGGAACTCCTACGAGCAGTACGTC.

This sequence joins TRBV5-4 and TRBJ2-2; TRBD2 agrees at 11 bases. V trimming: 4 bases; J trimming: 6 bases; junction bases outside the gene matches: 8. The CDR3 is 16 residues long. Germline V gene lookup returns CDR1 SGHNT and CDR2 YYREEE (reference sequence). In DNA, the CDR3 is TGTGCCAGCAGCCCAACTAGCGGGGGAACGCCCGGGGAGCTGTTTTTT. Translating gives CASSPTSGGTPGELFF.

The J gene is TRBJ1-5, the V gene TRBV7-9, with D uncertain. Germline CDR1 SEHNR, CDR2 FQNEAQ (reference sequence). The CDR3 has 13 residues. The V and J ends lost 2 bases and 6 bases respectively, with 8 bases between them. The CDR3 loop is CASSLNLGQPQHF. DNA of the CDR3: TGTGCCAGCAGCTTAAATCTCGGTCAGCCCCAGCATTTT. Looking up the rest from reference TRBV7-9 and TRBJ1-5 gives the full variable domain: DTGVSQNPRHKITKRGQNVTFRCDPISEHNRLYWYRQTLGQGPEFLTYFQNEAQLEKSRLLSDRFSAERPKGSFSTLEIQRTEQGDSAMYLCASSLNLGQPQHFGDGTRLSIL.

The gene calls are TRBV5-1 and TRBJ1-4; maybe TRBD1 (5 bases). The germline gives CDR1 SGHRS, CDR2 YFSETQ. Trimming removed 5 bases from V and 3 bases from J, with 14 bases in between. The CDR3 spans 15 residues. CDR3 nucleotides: TGCGCCAGCAGAAGGGACGGTGGACCTAATGAAAAACTGTTTTTT. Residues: CASRRDGGPNEKLFF.

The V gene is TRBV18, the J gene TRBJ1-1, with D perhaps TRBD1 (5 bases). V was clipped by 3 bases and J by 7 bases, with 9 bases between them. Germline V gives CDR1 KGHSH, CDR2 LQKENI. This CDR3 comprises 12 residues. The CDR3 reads CASSPRGGEAFF. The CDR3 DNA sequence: TGTGCCAGCTCACCCCGGGGGGGTGAAGCTTTCTTT.

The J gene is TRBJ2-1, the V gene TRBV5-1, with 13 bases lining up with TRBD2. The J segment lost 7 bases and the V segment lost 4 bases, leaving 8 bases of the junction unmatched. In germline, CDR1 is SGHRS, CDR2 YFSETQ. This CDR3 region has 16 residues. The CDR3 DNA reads TGCGCCAGCAGCATCCGACTAGCGGGAGGATGGAATGAGCAGTTCTTC. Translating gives CASSIRLAGGWNEQFF.

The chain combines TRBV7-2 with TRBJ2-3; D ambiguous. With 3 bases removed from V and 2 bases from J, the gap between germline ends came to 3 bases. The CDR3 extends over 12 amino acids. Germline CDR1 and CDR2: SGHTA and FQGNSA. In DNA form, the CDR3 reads TGTGCCAGCAGCTTCTACACAGATACGCAGTATTTT. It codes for CASSFYTDTQYF.

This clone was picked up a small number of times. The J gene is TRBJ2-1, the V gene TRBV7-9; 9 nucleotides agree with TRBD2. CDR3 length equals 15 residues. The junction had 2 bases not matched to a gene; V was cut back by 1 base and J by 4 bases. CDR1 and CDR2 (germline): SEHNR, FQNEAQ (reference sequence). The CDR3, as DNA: TGTGCCAGCAGCTTAGGGACTAGCGCTTACAATGAGCAGTTCTTC. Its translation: CASSLGTSAYNEQFF.

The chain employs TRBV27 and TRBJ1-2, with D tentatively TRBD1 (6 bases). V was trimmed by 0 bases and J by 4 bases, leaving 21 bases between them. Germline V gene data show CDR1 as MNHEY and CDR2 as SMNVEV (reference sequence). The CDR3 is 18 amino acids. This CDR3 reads CASSLSPPQGNTPYGYTF. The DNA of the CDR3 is TGTGCCAGCAGTTTATCGCCCCCACAGGGTAATACCCCCTATGGCTACACCTTC.

The CDR3 DNA reads as TGTGCCACCAGTGATGTCTTTGGTGACGGGGAGCTGTTTTTT. Protein sequence: CATSDVFGDGELFF. The chain has TRBV24-1 and TRBJ2-2; D call uncertain. With 3 bases removed from V and 7 bases from J, the gap between germline ends came to 11 bases. CDR1 KGHDR and CDR2 SFDVKD come from the germline V gene. The CDR3 runs 14 residues.

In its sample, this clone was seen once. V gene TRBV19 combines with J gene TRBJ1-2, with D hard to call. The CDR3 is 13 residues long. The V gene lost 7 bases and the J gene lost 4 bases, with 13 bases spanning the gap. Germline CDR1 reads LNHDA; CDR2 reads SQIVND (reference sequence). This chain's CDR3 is CASIMTGSYGYTF. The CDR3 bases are TGTGCCAGTATCATGACCGGCTCCTATGGCTACACCTTC.

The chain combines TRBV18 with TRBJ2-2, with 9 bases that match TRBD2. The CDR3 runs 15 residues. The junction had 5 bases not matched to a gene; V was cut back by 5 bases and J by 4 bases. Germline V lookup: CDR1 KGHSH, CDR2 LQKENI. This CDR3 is CASSTSGPGTGELFF. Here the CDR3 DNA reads TGTGCCAGCTCAACTAGCGGGCCGGGCACCGGGGAGCTGTTTTTT.

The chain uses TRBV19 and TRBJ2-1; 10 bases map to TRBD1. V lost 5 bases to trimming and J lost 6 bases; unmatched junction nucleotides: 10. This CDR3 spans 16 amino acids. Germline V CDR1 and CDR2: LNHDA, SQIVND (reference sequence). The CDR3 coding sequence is TGTGCCAGTAGTCCGTCCGGACAGGGGGGTCGCAATGAGCAGTTCTTC. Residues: CASSPSGQGGRNEQFF.

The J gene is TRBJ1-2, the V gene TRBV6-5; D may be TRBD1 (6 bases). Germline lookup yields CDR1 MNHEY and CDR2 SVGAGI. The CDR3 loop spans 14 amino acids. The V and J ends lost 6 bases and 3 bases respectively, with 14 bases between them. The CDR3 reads CASSPTPGDYGYTF. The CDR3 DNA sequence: TGTGCCAGCAGCCCCACCCCAGGGGACTATGGCTACACCTTC.

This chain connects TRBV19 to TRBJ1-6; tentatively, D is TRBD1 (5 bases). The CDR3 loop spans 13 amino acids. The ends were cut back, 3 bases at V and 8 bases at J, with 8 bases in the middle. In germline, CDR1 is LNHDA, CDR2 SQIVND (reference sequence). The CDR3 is CASSIQGHSPLHF. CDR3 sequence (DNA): TGTGCCAGTAGTATTCAGGGCCATTCACCCCTCCACTTT. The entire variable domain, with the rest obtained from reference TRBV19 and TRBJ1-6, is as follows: DGGITQSPKYLFRKEGQNVTLSCEQNLNHDAMYWYRQDPGQGLRLIYYSQIVNDFQKGDIAEGYSVSREKKESFPLTVTSAQKNPTAFYLCASSIQGHSPLHFGNGTRLTVT.

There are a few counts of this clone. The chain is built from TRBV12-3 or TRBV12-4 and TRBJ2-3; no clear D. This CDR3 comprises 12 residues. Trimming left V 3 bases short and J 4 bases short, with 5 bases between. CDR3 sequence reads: CASSFSSDTQYF. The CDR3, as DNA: TGTGCCAGCAGTTTCAGCTCAGATACGCAGTATTTT.

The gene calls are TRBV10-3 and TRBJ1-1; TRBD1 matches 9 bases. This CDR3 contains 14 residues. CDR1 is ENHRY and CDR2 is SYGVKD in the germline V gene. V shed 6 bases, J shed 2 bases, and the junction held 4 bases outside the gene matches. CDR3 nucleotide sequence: TGTGCCATCAGCAAGGGACAGGGAAACACTGAAGCTTTCTTT. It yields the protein CAISKGQGNTEAFF.

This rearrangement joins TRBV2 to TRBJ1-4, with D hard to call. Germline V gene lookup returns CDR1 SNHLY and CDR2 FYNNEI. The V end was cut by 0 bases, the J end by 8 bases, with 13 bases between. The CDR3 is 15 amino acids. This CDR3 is CASSEALGMGEKLFF. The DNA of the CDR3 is TGTGCCAGCAGTGAAGCGCTTGGGATGGGGGAAAAACTGTTTTTT.

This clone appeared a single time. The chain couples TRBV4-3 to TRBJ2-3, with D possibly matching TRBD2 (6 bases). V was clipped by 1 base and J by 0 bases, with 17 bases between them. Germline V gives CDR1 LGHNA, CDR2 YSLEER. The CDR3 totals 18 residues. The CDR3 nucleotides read TGCGCCAGCAGCCAAGGACCGCCAGGGAGCGGGAGCACAGATACGCAGTATTTT. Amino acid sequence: CASSQGPPGSGSTDTQYF.

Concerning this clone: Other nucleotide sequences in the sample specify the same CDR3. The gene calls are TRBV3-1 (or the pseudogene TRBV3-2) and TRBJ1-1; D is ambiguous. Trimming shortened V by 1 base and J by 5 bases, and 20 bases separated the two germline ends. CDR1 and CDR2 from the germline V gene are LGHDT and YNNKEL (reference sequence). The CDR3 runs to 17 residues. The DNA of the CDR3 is TGTGCCAGCAGCCAAGGAGAAGGGTGGTGGAGTCGGACTGAAGCTTTCTTT. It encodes CASSQGEGWWSRTEAFF.

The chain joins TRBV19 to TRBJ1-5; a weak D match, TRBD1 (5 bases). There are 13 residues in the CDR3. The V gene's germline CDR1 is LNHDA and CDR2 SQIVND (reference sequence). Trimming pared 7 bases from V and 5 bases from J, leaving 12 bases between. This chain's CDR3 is CASNWTPDQPQHF. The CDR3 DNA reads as TGTGCCAGTAACTGGACACCAGATCAGCCCCAGCATTTT.